Listed below are T cell receptor beta chains from one sample, sequenced in a study of T-cell reconstitution after alpha-beta-depleted transplantation in children. TCRdb fed the PCR reads into MiXCR, producing one record per CDR3 protein. This table has 500,000 to 750,000 distinct CDR3 sequences, 10% to 15% appearing once. The source material was PBMCs, mostly from graft donor cells, sampled 360 days after TCRalphabeta/CD19-depleted stem cell transplant. The receptor source for this set is a male patient under 18 who had a stem cell transplant for acute myeloid leukemia, so the T cells may come from the graft donor. CDR3s include the opening cysteine and the closing phenylalanine or tryptophan. Fields, in order: D gene, clone size, V gene, J gene, CDR3 DNA, CDR3 protein. The D gene is left open where the match is weak. Rows give clone size only sometimes, using once, few, many, or a class for an expanded clone.

.	many	TRBV28	TRBJ2-5	TGTGCCAGCACCGGGCTCCCATCCCTTGTGACCCAGTACTTC	CASTGLPSLVTQYF
.	.	TRBV7-9	TRBJ2-7	TGTGCCAGCAGCCCAATAGGGGTCGAGCAGTACTTC	CASSPIGVEQYF
TRBD2	few	TRBV10-3	TRBJ2-1	TGTGCCATCAGTGGCTCGACTAGCGGAGGAGCCATCTACAATGAGCAGTTCTTC	CAISGSTSGGAIYNEQFF
.	many	TRBV20-1	TRBJ2-1	TGCAGTGCTAGAGCTCGACGGCCCCTTTACAATGAGCAGTTCTTC	CSARARRPLYNEQFF
.	few	TRBV6-5	TRBJ2-3	TGTGCCAGCAGTTACTGGGACGCCCTCGGAGGGGATACGCAGTATTTT	CASSYWDALGGDTQYF
.	few	TRBV28	TRBJ2-7	TGTGCCAGCAGCATGACACAGGGAGAAACTGATAAGCAGTACTTC	CASSMTQGETDKQYF
TRBD2	many	TRBV29-1	TRBJ2-1	TGCAGCGTCGTGGGACTAGCCGGTTACAATGAGCAGTTCTTC	CSVVGLAGYNEQFF
TRBD1	few	TRBV29-1	TRBJ2-2	TGCAGCGTTGAAGATCCCAGGGGGTGGGACACCGGGGAGCTGTTTTTT	CSVEDPRGWDTGELFF
TRBD2	.	TRBV4-3	TRBJ2-1	TGCGCCAGCAGCCCTCTGACGACTAGCGGCGCCTACAATGAGCAGTTCTTC	CASSPLTTSGAYNEQFF
.	.	TRBV7-9	TRBJ2-4	TGTGCCAGCAGCCCTCGACAGATCAAAAACATTCAGTACTTC	CASSPRQIKNIQYF
.	.	TRBV5-1	TRBJ2-3	TGCGCCAGCAGCTCGACTAGAACCACAGATACGCAGTATTTT	CASSSTRTTDTQYF
TRBD2	many	TRBV7-2	TRBJ2-1	TGTGCCAGCAGCTTAGCTTGGAGCGGGAGAGGCAACAATGAGCAGTTCTTC	CASSLAWSGRGNNEQFF
.	few	TRBV7-3	TRBJ2-7	TGTGCCAGCAGCCGCGGGAAGCTGGAAGAGCAGTACTTC	CASSRGKLEEQYF
.	.	TRBV2	TRBJ2-3	TGTGCCAGCAGGGCCCATACAGGGTCGGGGGATACGCAGTATTTT	CASRAHTGSGDTQYF
.	few	TRBV29-1	TRBJ2-3	TGCAGCGTTGAAGATATGGCTAGCGACACAGATACGCAGTATTTT	CSVEDMASDTDTQYF
TRBD2	.	TRBV12-5	TRBJ2-1	TGTGCTAGTGGTTTGGTAGCGGGAGGGCCCAATGAGCAGTTCTTC	CASGLVAGGPNEQFF
.	few	TRBV28	TRBJ1-5	TGTGCCAGCAGTTCCCTTGGGCAGCCCCAGCATTTT	CASSSLGQPQHF
.	.	TRBV29-1	TRBJ2-5	TGCAGCGTTGGGGCAGGTGGGGACTTC	CSVGAGGDF
TRBD2	.	TRBV7-8	TRBJ2-1	TGTGCCAGCAGCCAACGGGAGGTTACCTACAATGAGCAGTTCTTC	CASSQREVTYNEQFF
.	.	TRBV6-1	TRBJ2-1	TGTGCCAGCAGAGCAATTCGGGGTTCCTACAATGAGCAGTTCTTC	CASRAIRGSYNEQFF
TRBD1	.	TRBV11-2	TRBJ1-2	TGTGCCAGCAGCTCAGGGGGAGGCCACTATGGCTACACCTTC	CASSSGGGHYGYTF
TRBD2	.	TRBV20-1	TRBJ2-1	TGCAGTGCTAGAAACAGCGGGAGGTTTGATGAGCAGTTCTTC	CSARNSGRFDEQFF
.	many	TRBV27	TRBJ2-1	TGTGCCAGCAGCCTATACCCCTACGGTGATGAGCAGTTCTTC	CASSLYPYGDEQFF
TRBD1	.	TRBV6-2/TRBV6-3	TRBJ1-1	TGTGCCAGCAGCCGACTGGGACAGGGGGCAAGTGAAGCTTTCTTT	CASSRLGQGASEAFF
.	few	TRBV7-4	TRBJ2-1	TGTGCCAGACCCGAGGGGGACCCCGGCTACAATGAGCAGTTCTTC	CARPEGDPGYNEQFF
.	.	TRBV27	TRBJ1-1	TGTGCCAGCGGGTTGAGACTGAACACTGAAGCTTTCTTT	CASGLRLNTEAFF
.	many	TRBV28	TRBJ2-7	TGTGCCAGCAGCCTCTCCGAGCAGTACTTC	CASSLSEQYF
.	.	TRBV21-1	TRBJ2-5	TGTGCCAGCGTACAAGCGGGAGGCCCTAAGCAAGAGACCCAGTACTTC	CASVQAGGPKQETQYF
.	.	TRBV20-1	TRBJ1-1	TGCAGTGCCCGAGACCCGAACACTGAAGCTTTCTTT	CSARDPNTEAFF